This TCR beta chain was documented in a study of persistence of HIV-infected CD4 T cells. For the study at large: Suppressive ART had lasted a median of approximately 8 years. Study-wide findings and caveats: Degenerate expanded CDR3beta sequences were enriched among CMV- and Gag-responding cells. Bulk TCR data could not be restricted to HIV-1-infected CMV-responding cells.

The stimulus was an HIV-1 Gag 15-mer peptide pool, 0.85 to 1 ug/peptide/mL. Responding CD4+ T cells were sorted by upregulation of both CD40 ligand and CD69. For at least 4 years, plasma HIV-1 RNA was undetectable (<50 copies/mL). On this clone itself: Its antigen remains unknown.

The immunoSEQ assay was version 4, run in survey mode. Sequenced by immunoSEQ multiplex PCR; TCRdb stores in-frame clones only, minus some. The table lists roughly 25,000 clones, roughly 70% of them singletons, with roughly 1.8% in the top ten. V was clipped by 4 bases and J by 4 bases, with 12 bases between them. This CDR3 has 14 residues. Germline values: CDR1 SGHRS, CDR2 YFSETQ. The source of this sequence is an adult man with HIV who was CMV-seropositive. The sample consisted of CD4+ T cells sorted from PBMCs after roughly 20-hour stimulation, taken from a patient who received antiretroviral therapy. The gene calls are TRBV5-1 and TRBJ1-5; D may be TRBD1 (5 bases). The CDR3 region has the DNA TGCGCCAGCAGCCCCCAGGGAAGAAATCAGCCCCAGCATTTT. This translates into CASSPQGRNQPQHF.